Listed here are 30 T cell receptor beta chains from one sample, sequenced in a study of blood T cell repertoires in COVID-19. Produced via immunoSEQ multiplex PCR; TCRdb's table is partial and in-frame only. In the table there are 13,000 or so clones, approximately 78% of which are singletons. The sample taken for sequencing was peripheral blood. These receptors were taken from a human donor in a cohort sampled during active COVID-19.

The chain combines TRBV27 with TRBJ1-1; weak D call: TRBD1 (5 bases). Germline loops: CDR1 MNHEY, CDR2 SMNVEV (reference sequence). Trimming cost V 4 bases and J 5 bases, with 14 bases left between them. CDR3 size: 14 residues. CDR3 sequence: CASSYRGGRTEAFF. The CDR3, as DNA: TGTGCCAGCAGTTACCGGGGGGGGAGGACTGAAGCTTTCTTT.

Regarding this clone: One junction end disagrees with the germline gene, perhaps due to a read error. This CDR3 reads CAGSLNLGTGRVNTEAFF. Written as DNA, the CDR3 is TGTGCCGGCAGCTTAAATCTCGGGACAGGTAGGGTGAACACTGAAGCTTTCTTT. The genes are TRBV11-2 and TRBJ1-1, with TRBD1 matching over 8 bases. The CDR3 contains 18 residues. Germline V gene data show CDR1 as SGHAT and CDR2 as FQNNGV. Filled out from reference TRBV11-2 and TRBJ1-1, the complete variable domain reads EAGVAQSPRYKIIEKRQSVAFWCNPISGHATLYWYQQILGQGPKLLIQFQNNGVVDDSQLPKDRFSAERLKGVDSTLKIQPAKLEDSAVYLCAGSLNLGTGRVNTEAFFGQGTRLTVV.

The CDR3 nucleotides are TGTGCCTGGGGCCGCCGACAGGGGAATGGCTACACCTTC. Translated, it gives CAWGRRQGNGYTF. The V and J genes are TRBV30 and TRBJ1-2, with 8 bases aligning to TRBD1. The length of the CDR3 is 13 residues. Germline V gene sequence: CDR1 GTSNPN, CDR2 SVGIG (reference sequence). The trim removed 5 bases at V and 6 bases at J, leaving 8 bases unmatched.

V usage is TRBV7-9 and J usage is TRBJ1-1; 8 nucleotides agree with TRBD1. The V segment lost 6 bases and the J segment 2 bases; nucleotides outside the gene matches: 5. The CDR3 length is 14 residues. Germline assignment: CDR1 SEHNR and CDR2 FQNEAQ (reference sequence). The CDR3 reads CASRTGAPNTEAFF. The CDR3 nucleotides read TGTGCCAGCAGGACAGGGGCTCCAAACACTGAAGCTTTCTTT.

This clone has only a few counts. V gene TRBV9 combines with J gene TRBJ2-7; TRBD1 agrees at 7 bases. The CDR3 runs 23 residues. The ends lost 4 bases at V and 2 bases at J; junction bases unmatched: 33. The germline CDR1 and CDR2 sequences are SGDLS and YYNGEE. The CDR3 here is CASSTVEGAEKRTGIDSAYEQYF. CDR3 nucleotide sequence: TGTGCCAGCAGCACAGTAGAAGGGGCCGAAAAACGGACAGGCATTGATTCGGCCTACGAGCAGTACTTC.

The J gene is TRBJ1-5, the V gene TRBV7-8; D possibly corresponds to TRBD1 (6 bases). V was pared by 1 base and J by 7 bases, with 11 bases between. Germline-derived CDR1 and CDR2 are SGHVS and FQNEAQ. This CDR3 has 14 amino acids. As DNA, the CDR3 is TGTGCCAGCAGCTTAGAAGCGGGGGCCCAGCCCCAGCATTTT. Translation gives CASSLEAGAQPQHF.

This chain uses TRBV3-1 (or the pseudogene TRBV3-2) with TRBJ2-5; no clear D. There are 14 residues in the CDR3. The ends were cut back, 1 base at V and 1 base at J, with 7 bases in the middle. Germline lookup yields CDR1 LGHDT and CDR2 YNNKEL (reference sequence). Here the CDR3 reads CASSQAATQETQYF. CDR3 nucleotides: TGTGCCAGCAGCCAAGCAGCGACCCAAGAGACCCAGTACTTC.

The chain recombines TRBV6-5 with TRBJ1-6, with 7 bases aligning to TRBD1. The germline V gene encodes CDR1 MNHEY and CDR2 SVGAGI. The CDR3 covers 13 residues. Trimming took 6 bases from V and 6 from J; bases not matched to a gene: 2. CDR3 in amino acids: CASRGQLNSPLHF. The DNA of the CDR3 is TGTGCCAGCAGGGGACAGCTTAATTCACCCCTCCACTTT.

V gene TRBV6-5 combines with J gene TRBJ2-7; 9 bases are a match to TRBD1. There are 15 residues in the CDR3. With 6 bases clipped from V and 2 bases from J, the junction kept 8 bases outside the gene matches. Germline V CDR1 and CDR2: MNHEY, SVGAGI. The DNA of the CDR3 is TGTGCCAGCAGCAAAGACAGGGGGAAAACCTACGAGCAGTACTTC. It yields the protein CASSKDRGKTYEQYF.

The chain links TRBV11-2 to TRBJ1-1, with D tentatively TRBD1 (5 bases). V lost 5 bases and J 2 bases, leaving 15 bases between the germline ends. The CDR3 is made up of 15 amino acids. The germline V gene encodes CDR1 SGHAT and CDR2 FQNNGV. CDR3 loop: CASSPPGRDNTEAFF. The CDR3 DNA reads TGTGCCAGCAGCCCTCCCGGGCGGGACAACACTGAAGCTTTCTTT.

The chain uses TRBV24-1 and TRBJ1-2, with a tentative D call TRBD1 (6 bases). Germline loops: CDR1 KGHDR, CDR2 SFDVKD. The CDR3 has 14 residues. V was trimmed by 2 bases and J by 7 bases, leaving 13 bases between them. The CDR3 spells CATSDSGDYGGYTF. The CDR3 DNA reads as TGTGCCACCAGTGATTCAGGGGATTATGGTGGCTACACCTTC.

The V gene is TRBV4-3, the J gene TRBJ2-7; 8 nucleotides agree with TRBD1. Germline values: CDR1 LGHNA, CDR2 YSLEER. The ends lost 1 base at V and 3 bases at J; junction bases unmatched: 5. This CDR3 region has 15 residues. CDR3 in amino acids: CASSQGQGNIYEQYF. The CDR3 bases are TGCGCCAGCAGCCAAGGACAGGGGAATATCTACGAGCAGTACTTC.

The chain joins TRBV5-6 to TRBJ1-6; possibly TRBD1 for D (5 bases). CDR3 length equals 16 residues. Germline-derived CDR1 and CDR2 are SGHDT and YYEEEE. Trimming shortened V by 2 bases and J by 5 bases, and 14 bases separated the two germline ends. The DNA for the CDR3 is TGTGCCAGCAGCTTAGGAGGGGTCTGGAATAATTCACCCCTCCACTTT. The encoded protein is CASSLGGVWNNSPLHF.

This clone has just one count. The chain links TRBV7-2 to TRBJ2-6, with TRBD1 as a possible D gene (5 bases). V was shortened by 2 bases and J by 0 bases, with 5 bases between the two germline ends. The CDR3 has 15 amino acids. In germline, CDR1 is SGHTA, CDR2 FQGNSA. As DNA, the CDR3 is TGTGCCAGCAGCTTAACAGGCTCTGGGGCCAACGTCCTGACTTTC. The encoded protein is CASSLTGSGANVLTF.

The table lists this clone with a count of one. CDR3 sequence: CASSLGLLALQYNEQFF. The CDR3 nucleotides read TGTGCCAGCAGCTTGGGCCTACTAGCACTCCAATACAATGAGCAGTTCTTC. The chain joins TRBV5-6 to TRBJ2-1; the D gene is possibly TRBD2 (6 bases). Germline V CDR1 and CDR2: SGHDT, YYEEEE. This CDR3 is 17 amino acids long. The V gene lost 0 bases and the J gene lost 4 bases, with 17 bases spanning the gap.

The V and J genes are TRBV18 and TRBJ2-2, with 8 bases aligning to TRBD1. CDR1 is KGHSH, CDR2 LQKENI, per germline. Trimming cost V 2 bases and J 3 bases; bases outside gene matches: 2. This CDR3 comprises 15 residues. CDR3 nucleotides: TGTGCCAGCTCACCAAGACAGGGGTACACCGGGGAGCTGTTTTTT. This translates into CASSPRQGYTGELFF.

This chain's CDR3 is CASTRDRGRGEQYF. CDR3 sequence (DNA): TGTGCCAGTACCAGGGACAGGGGGCGCGGCGAGCAGTACTTC. The V call is TRBV19, the J call TRBJ2-7; 12 bases fit TRBD1. This CDR3 comprises 14 residues. Unmatched junction bases numbered 7, after V lost 7 bases and J lost 6 bases. The germline V gene encodes CDR1 LNHDA and CDR2 SQIVND (reference sequence).

The chain combines TRBV27 with TRBJ2-2; TRBD1 might be the D (6 bases). Germline CDR1 is MNHEY and CDR2 is SMNVEV (reference sequence). The V and J ends lost 6 bases and 6 bases respectively, with 11 bases between them. The CDR3 extends over 13 amino acids. The CDR3, as DNA: TGTGCCAGCAGCACAGGGCCCGCCGGGGAGCTGTTTTTT. Its protein is CASSTGPAGELFF.

This clone has a single count. The chain couples TRBV7-3 to TRBJ2-5; 10 bases align to TRBD1. CDR3 size: 13 residues. After removal of 5 bases from V and 5 bases from J, the junction contained 2 bases not matched to a gene. Per the germline V gene, CDR1 is SGHTA and CDR2 is FQGTGA. The CDR3 loop reads CASSKGQGETQYF. Written as DNA, the CDR3 is TGTGCCAGCAGCAAGGGACAGGGGGAGACCCAGTACTTC.

The rearrangement joins TRBV19 to TRBJ2-2; 9 nucleotides agree with TRBD1. Germline V gives CDR1 LNHDA, CDR2 SQIVND (reference sequence). CDR3 length equals 18 residues. V was clipped by 5 bases and J by 1 base; unmatched bases: 11. The CDR3 nucleotides read TGTGCCAGTAGTGACGACAGGGGGTGGACCCTGAACACCGGGGAGCTGTTTTTT. This gives the protein CASSDDRGWTLNTGELFF.

The CDR3: CASSTGQGAQTSSYEQYF. As DNA, the CDR3 is TGTGCCAGTAGTACGGGACAGGGCGCACAAACAAGCTCCTACGAGCAGTACTTC. V is TRBV19 and J is TRBJ2-7; 9 bases align to TRBD1. The length of the CDR3 is 18 residues. The V and J ends lost 4 bases and 0 bases, in that order; junction bases with no gene match: 13. The germline gives CDR1 LNHDA, CDR2 SQIVND (reference sequence).

This clone has just a few counts. The V call is TRBV3-1 (or the pseudogene TRBV3-2), the J call TRBJ2-7, with TRBD1 as a possible D gene (5 bases). The length of the CDR3 is 14 residues. The germline V gene encodes CDR1 LGHDT and CDR2 YNNKEL (reference sequence). V was pared by 2 bases and J by 4 bases, with 12 bases between. The CDR3: CASSQFQGAYEQYF. The CDR3, as DNA: TGTGCCAGCAGCCAATTCCAAGGGGCTTACGAGCAGTACTTC.

This clone has more than one count but fewer than ten. The V call is TRBV15, the J call TRBJ1-2; the D gene is possibly TRBD1 (6 bases). Trimming cost V 4 bases and J 7 bases, with 19 bases left between them. In germline, CDR1 is LNHNV, CDR2 YYDKDF (reference sequence). There are 15 residues in the CDR3. The CDR3 here is CATSTRNTGTGGYTF. The CDR3 DNA sequence: TGTGCCACCAGCACTCGAAATACAGGGACGGGTGGCTACACCTTC.

The CDR3 spells CASSLFLRTGLNYGYTF. The CDR3, as DNA: TGTGCCAGCAGTTTATTTCTCAGGACAGGGCTCAACTATGGCTACACCTTC. The chain has TRBV28 and TRBJ1-2, with 8 bases that match TRBD1. From germline, CDR1 is MDHEN and CDR2 SYDVKM. The CDR3 extends over 17 amino acids. Trimming cost V 1 base and J 2 bases; bases outside gene matches: 9.

Only a few counts were recorded for this clone. The chain uses TRBV4-2 and TRBJ2-5; TRBD1 matches at 8 bases. There are 13 residues in the CDR3. After removal of 1 base from V and 5 bases from J, the junction contained 0 bases not matched to a gene. Germline V gene lookup returns CDR1 LGHNA and CDR2 YNFKEQ. CDR3: CASSQGQGETQYF. CDR3 sequence (DNA): TGTGCCAGCAGCCAAGGACAGGGGGAGACCCAGTACTTC.

The chain joins TRBV3-1 (or the pseudogene TRBV3-2) to TRBJ1-2, with 8 bases fitting TRBD1. The CDR3 consists of 13 residues. The V and J ends lost 2 bases and 5 bases, in that order; junction bases with no gene match: 1. Germline CDR1 LGHDT, CDR2 YNNKEL (reference sequence). The chain's CDR3 is CASSQQGAYGYTF. The CDR3 coding sequence is TGTGCCAGCAGCCAACAGGGGGCATATGGCTACACCTTC.

The chain has TRBV19 and TRBJ1-1, with 7 bases that match TRBD1. This CDR3 comprises 14 residues. Trimming at V came to 2 bases and at J to 5 bases, leaving 5 bases not matched to a gene. Looked up from germline, CDR1 is LNHDA and CDR2 is SQIVND (reference sequence). The CDR3 DNA is TGTGCCAGTAGTATAACCAGGGGGAGAACTGAAGCTTTCTTT. The encoded protein is CASSITRGRTEAFF.

This chain joins TRBV19 and TRBJ1-3; 8 nucleotides match TRBD1. The CDR3 sequence is 16 residues long. Germline V gene lookup returns CDR1 LNHDA and CDR2 SQIVND (reference sequence). Trimming took 6 bases from V and 0 from J; bases not matched to a gene: 7. CDR3 bases: TGTGCCAGTAGAGGGACAGGAACATCCTCTGGAAACACCATATATTTT. Protein: CASRGTGTSSGNTIYF.

The chain joins TRBV5-1 to TRBJ1-2; 7 bases are shared with TRBD1. V lost 1 base, J lost 2 bases, and 5 bases stayed unmatched. Germline lookup yields CDR1 SGHRS and CDR2 YFSETQ. The CDR3 is 15 residues long. The DNA for the CDR3 is TGCGCCAGCAGCTTGACAGGGGCACCGAACTATGGCTACACCTTC. Translation gives CASSLTGAPNYGYTF.

This chain uses TRBV6-2 or TRBV6-3 with TRBJ2-7; 12 bases are shared with TRBD1. V shed 2 bases, J shed 5 bases, and the junction held 4 bases outside the gene matches. CDR3 length equals 15 residues. Germline V gene sequence: CDR1 MNHEY, CDR2 SVGEGT. The CDR3 DNA reads TGTGCCAGCAGTTACGGGACAGGGGGCTGGAACGAGCAGTACTTC. Protein sequence: CASSYGTGGWNEQYF.